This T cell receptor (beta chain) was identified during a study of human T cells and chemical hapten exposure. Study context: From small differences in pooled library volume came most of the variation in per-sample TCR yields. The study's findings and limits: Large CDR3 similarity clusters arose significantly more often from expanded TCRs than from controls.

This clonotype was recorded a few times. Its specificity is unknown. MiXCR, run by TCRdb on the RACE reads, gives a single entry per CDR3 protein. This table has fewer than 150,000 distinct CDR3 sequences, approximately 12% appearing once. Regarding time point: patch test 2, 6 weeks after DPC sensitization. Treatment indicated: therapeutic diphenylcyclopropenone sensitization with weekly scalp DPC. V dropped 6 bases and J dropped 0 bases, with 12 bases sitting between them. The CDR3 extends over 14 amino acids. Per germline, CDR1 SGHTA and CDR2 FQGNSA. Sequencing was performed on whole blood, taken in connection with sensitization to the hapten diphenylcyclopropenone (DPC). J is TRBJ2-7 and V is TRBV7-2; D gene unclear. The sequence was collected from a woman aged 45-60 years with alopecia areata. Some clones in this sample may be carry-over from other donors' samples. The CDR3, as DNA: TGTGCCAGCAGTAGCCCGCAGAGCTCCTACGAGCAGTACTTC. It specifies CASSSPQSSYEQYF.